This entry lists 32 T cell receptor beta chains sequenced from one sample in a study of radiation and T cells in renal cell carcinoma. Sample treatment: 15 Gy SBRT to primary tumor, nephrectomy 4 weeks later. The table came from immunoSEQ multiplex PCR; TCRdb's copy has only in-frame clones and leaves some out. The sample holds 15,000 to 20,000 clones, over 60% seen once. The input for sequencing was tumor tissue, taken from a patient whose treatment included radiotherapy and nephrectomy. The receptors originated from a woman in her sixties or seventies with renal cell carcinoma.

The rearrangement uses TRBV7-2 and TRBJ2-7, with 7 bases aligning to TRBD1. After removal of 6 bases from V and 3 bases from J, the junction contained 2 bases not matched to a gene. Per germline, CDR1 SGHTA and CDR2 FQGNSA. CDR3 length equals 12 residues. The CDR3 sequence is CASRGDSYEQYF. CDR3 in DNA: TGTGCCAGCAGAGGGGACAGCTACGAGCAGTACTTC.

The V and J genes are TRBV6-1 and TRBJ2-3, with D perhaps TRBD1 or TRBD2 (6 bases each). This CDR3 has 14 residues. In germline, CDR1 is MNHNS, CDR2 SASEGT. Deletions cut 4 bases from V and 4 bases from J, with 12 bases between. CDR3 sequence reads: CASSAGGPPDTQYF. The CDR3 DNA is TGTGCCAGCAGTGCCGGGGGCCCCCCAGATACGCAGTATTTT.

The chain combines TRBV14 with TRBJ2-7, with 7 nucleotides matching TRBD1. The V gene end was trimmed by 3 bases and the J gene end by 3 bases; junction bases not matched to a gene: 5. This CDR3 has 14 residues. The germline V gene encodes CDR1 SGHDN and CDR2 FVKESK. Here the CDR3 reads CASSHIRDSYEQYF. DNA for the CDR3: TGTGCCAGCAGCCACATTCGGGACAGCTACGAGCAGTACTTC. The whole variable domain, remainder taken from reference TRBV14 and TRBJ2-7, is EAGVTQFPSHSVIEKGQTVTLRCDPISGHDNLYWYRRVMGKEIKFLLHFVKESKQDESGMPNNRFLAERTGGTYSTLKVQPAELEDSGVYFCASSHIRDSYEQYFGPGTRLTVT.

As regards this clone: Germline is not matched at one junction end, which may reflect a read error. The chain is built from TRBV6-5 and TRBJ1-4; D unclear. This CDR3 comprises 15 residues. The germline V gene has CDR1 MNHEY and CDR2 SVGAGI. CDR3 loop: CASSHSQTRGEKLFF. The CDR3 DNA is TGTGCCAGCAGTCACTCTCAGACCCGGGGTGAAAAACTGTTTTTT.

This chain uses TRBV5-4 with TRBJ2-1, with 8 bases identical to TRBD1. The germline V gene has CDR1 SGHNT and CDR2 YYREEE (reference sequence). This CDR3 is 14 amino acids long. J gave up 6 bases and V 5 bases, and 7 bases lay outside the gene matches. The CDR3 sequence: CASRLDRASNEQFF. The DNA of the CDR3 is TGTGCCAGCAGACTGGACAGGGCATCCAATGAGCAGTTCTTC.

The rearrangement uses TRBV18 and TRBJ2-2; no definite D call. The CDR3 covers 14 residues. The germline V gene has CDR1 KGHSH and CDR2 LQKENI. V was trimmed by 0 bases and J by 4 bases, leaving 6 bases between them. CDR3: CASSPPSLTGELFF. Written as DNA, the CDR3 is TGTGCCAGCTCACCACCATCCCTCACCGGGGAGCTGTTTTTT.

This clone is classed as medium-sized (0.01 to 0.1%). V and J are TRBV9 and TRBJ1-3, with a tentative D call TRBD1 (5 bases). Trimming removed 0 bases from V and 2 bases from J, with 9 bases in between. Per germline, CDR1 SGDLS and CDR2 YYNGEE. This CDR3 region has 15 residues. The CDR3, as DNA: TGTGCCAGCAGCGTAGCTTCGGGACCTGGAAACACCATATATTTT. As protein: CASSVASGPGNTIYF.

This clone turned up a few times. The CDR3 loop is CASSTTGPNQPQHF. In nucleotides, the CDR3 is TGTGCCAGTAGTACCACGGGCCCCAATCAGCCCCAGCATTTT. The chain employs TRBV19 and TRBJ1-5; no firm D call. Germline CDR1 reads LNHDA; CDR2 reads SQIVND (reference sequence). Trimming left V 4 bases short and J 3 bases short, with 10 bases between. This CDR3 is built from 14 residues.

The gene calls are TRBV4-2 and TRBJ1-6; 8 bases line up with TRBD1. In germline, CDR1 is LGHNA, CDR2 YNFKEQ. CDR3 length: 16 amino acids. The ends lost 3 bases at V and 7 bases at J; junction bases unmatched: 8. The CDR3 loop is CASSQGIQGDNSPLHF. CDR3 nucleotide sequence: TGTGCCAGCAGCCAGGGTATACAGGGGGACAATTCACCCCTCCACTTT.

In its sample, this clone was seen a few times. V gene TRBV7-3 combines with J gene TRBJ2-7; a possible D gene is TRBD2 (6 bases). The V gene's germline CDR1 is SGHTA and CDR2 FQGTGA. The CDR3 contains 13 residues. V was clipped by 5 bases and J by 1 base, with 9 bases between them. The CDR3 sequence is CASSPSGSYEQYF. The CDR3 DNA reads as TGTGCCAGCAGCCCCAGCGGGTCCTACGAGCAGTACTTC.

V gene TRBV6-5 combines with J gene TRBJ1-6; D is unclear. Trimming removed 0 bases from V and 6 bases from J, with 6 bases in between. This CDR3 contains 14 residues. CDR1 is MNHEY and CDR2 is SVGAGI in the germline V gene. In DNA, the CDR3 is TGTGCCAGCAGTTACTCGAGATTTAATTCACCCCTCCACTTT. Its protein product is CASSYSRFNSPLHF.

This CDR3 is CASSDPAQNYNEQFF. Written as DNA, the CDR3 is TGTGCCAGCAGTGACCCGGCACAGAACTACAATGAGCAGTTCTTC. The chain carries TRBV2 and TRBJ2-1; D is ambiguous. Germline lookup yields CDR1 SNHLY and CDR2 FYNNEI. This CDR3 is 15 amino acids long. Trimming pared 3 bases from V and 3 bases from J, leaving 12 bases between.

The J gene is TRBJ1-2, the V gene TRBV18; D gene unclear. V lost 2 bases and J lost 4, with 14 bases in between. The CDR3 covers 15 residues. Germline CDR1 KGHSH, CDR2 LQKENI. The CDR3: CASSPGSQVGYGYTF. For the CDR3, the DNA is TGTGCCAGCTCACCAGGCAGCCAAGTTGGCTATGGCTACACCTTC.

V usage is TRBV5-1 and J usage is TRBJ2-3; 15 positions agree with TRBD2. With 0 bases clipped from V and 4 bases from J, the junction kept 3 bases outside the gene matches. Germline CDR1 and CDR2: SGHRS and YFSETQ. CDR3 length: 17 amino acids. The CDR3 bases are TGCGCCAGCAGCTTGGGATGGACTAGCGGGGGGGCAGATACGCAGTATTTT. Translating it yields CASSLGWTSGGADTQYF.

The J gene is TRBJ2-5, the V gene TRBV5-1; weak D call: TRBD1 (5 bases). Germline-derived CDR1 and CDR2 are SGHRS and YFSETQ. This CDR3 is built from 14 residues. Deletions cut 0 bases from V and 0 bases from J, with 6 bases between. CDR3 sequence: CASSLVGDQETQYF. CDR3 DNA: TGCGCCAGCAGCTTGGTAGGGGACCAAGAGACCCAGTACTTC.

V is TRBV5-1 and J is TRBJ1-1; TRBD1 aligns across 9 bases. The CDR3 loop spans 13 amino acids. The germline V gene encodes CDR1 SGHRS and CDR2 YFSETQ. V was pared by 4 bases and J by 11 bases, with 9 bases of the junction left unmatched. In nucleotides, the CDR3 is TGCGCCAGCAGCGGCGACAGGGGGTCAGGCGCTTTCTTT. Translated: CASSGDRGSGAFF.

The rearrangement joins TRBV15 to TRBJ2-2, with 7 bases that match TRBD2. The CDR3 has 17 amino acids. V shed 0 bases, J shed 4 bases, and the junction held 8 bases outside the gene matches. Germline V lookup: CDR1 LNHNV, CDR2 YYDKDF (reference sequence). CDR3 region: CATSRDLTSVTTGELFF. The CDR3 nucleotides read TGTGCCACCAGCAGAGATCTAACTAGCGTAACCACCGGGGAGCTGTTTTTT. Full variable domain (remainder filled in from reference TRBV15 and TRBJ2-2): DAMVIQNPRYQVTQFGKPVTLSCSQTLNHNVMYWYQQKSSQAPKLLFHYYDKDFNNEADTPDNFQSRRPNTSFCFLDIRSPGLGDTAMYLCATSRDLTSVTTGELFFGEGSRLTVL.

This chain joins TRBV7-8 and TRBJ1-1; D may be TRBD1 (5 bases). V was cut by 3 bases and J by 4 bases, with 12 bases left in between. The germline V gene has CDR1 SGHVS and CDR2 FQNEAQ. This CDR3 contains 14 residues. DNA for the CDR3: TGTGCCAGCAGCTTCGGGGGAGAGTTCACTGAAGCTTTCTTT. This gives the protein CASSFGGEFTEAFF.

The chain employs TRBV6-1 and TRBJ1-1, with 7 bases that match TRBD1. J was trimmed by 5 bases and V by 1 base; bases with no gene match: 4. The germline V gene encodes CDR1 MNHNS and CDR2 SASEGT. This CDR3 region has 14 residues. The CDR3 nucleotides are TGTGCCAGCAGTGAAGACAGGGGCTGGACTGAAGCTTTCTTT. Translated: CASSEDRGWTEAFF.

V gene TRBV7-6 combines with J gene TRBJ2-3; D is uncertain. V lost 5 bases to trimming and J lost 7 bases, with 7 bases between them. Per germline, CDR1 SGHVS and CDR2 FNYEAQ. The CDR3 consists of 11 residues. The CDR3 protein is CASSDLNTQYF. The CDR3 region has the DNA TGTGCCAGCAGCGACTTGAATACGCAGTATTTT.

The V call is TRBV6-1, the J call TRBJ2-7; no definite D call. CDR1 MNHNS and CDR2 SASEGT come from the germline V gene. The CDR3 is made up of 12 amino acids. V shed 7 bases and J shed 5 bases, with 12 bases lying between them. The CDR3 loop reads CASTRDSNEQYF. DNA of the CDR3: TGTGCCAGCACAAGGGATTCCAACGAGCAGTACTTC.

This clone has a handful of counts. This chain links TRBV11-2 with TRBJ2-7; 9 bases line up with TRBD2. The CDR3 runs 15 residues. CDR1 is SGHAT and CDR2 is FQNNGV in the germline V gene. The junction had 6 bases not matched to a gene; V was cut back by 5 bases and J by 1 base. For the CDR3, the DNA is TGTGCCAGCAGCCTCAGCGGGGGGTCTTCCTACGAGCAGTACTTC. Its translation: CASSLSGGSSYEQYF.

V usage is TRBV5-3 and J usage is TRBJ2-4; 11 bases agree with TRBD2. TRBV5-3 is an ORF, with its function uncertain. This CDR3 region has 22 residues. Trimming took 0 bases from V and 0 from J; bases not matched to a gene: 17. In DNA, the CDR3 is TGTGCCAGAAGCTTGGATGGATTGGCTAGCGGGAGGCACCGATTAGCCAAAAACATTCAGTACTTC. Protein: CARSLDGLASGRHRLAKNIQYF.

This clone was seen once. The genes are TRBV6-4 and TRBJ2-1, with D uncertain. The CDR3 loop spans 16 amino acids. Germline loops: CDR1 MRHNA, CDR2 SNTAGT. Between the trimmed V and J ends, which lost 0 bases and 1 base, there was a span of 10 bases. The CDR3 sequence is CASSDSWEHSYNEQFF. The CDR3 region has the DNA TGTGCCAGCAGTGACTCGTGGGAACATTCCTACAATGAGCAGTTCTTC.

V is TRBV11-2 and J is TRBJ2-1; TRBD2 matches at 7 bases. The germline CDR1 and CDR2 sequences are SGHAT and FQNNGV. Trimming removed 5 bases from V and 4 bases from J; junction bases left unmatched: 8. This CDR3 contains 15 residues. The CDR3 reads CASSRGSGPYNEQFF. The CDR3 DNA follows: TGTGCCAGCAGCAGAGGTAGCGGGCCGTACAATGAGCAGTTCTTC.

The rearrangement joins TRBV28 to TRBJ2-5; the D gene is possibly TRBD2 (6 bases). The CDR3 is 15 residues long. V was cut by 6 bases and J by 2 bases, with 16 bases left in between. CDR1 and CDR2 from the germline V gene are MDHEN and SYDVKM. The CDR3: CASSSLAAVQETQYF. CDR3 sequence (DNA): TGTGCCAGCAGCTCCTTAGCGGCAGTTCAAGAGACCCAGTACTTC.

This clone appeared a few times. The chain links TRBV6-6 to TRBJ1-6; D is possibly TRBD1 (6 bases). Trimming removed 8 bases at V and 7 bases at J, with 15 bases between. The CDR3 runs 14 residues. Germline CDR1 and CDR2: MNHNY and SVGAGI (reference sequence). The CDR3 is CASGVNRANSPLHF. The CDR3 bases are TGTGCCAGCGGGGTAAACAGGGCCAATTCACCCCTCCACTTT.

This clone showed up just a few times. CDR3 region: CASSPQTDQPQHF. The CDR3 region has the DNA TGTGCCAGCAGCCCACAGACAGATCAGCCCCAGCATTTT. The V call is TRBV7-2, the J call TRBJ1-5, with D possibly TRBD1 on 5 matching bases. Between the trimmed V and J ends, which lost 5 bases and 5 bases, there was a span of 10 bases. CDR3 length: 13 amino acids. Germline V gene data show CDR1 as SGHTA and CDR2 as FQGNSA.

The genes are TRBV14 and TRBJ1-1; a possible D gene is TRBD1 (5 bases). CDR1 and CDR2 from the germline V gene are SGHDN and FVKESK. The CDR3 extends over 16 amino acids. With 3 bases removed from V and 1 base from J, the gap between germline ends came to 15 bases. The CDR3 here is CASSQPGPLGNTEAFF. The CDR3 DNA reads TGTGCCAGCAGCCAGCCGGGACCCCTAGGGAACACTGAAGCTTTCTTT.

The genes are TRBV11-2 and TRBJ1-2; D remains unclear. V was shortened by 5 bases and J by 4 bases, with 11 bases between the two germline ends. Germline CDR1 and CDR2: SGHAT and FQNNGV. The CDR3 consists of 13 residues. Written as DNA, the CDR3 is TGTGCCAGCAGCCCCGGGATCCCCTATGGCTACACCTTC. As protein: CASSPGIPYGYTF.

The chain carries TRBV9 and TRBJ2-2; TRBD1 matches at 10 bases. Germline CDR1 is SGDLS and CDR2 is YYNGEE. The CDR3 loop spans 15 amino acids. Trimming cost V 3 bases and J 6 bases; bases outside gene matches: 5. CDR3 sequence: CASSGTGGLPGELFF. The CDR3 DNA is TGTGCCAGCAGCGGGACAGGGGGACTGCCCGGGGAGCTGTTTTTT.

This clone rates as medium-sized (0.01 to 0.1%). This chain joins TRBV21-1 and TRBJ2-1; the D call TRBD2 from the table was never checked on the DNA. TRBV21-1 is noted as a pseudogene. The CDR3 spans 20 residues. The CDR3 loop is CASSNSGTSGSLISYNEQFF. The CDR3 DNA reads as TGTGCCAGCAGCAATTCCGGGACTAGCGGGAGTTTGATCTCCTACAATGAGCAGTTCTTC.